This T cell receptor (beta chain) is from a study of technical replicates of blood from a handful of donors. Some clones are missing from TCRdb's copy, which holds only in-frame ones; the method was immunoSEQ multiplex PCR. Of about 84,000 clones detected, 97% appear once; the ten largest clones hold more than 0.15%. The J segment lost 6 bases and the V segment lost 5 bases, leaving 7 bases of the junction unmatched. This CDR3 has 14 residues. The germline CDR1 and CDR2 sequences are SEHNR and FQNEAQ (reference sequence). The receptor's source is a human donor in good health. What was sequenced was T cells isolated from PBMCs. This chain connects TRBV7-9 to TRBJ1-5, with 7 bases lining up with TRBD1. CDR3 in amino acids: CASSRGQMSQPQHF. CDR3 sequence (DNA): TGTGCCAGCAGCCGGGGACAGATGAGTCAGCCCCAGCATTTT.